The rows below give T cell receptor beta chains drawn from one sample of a study of early T cells in non-severe SARS-CoV-2 infection. In TCRdb, the 5' RACE reads were re-called with MiXCR into one record per CDR3 protein. The data show roughly 40,000 distinct CDR3 sequences, under 8% seen once. The source material was whole blood. The receptors shown here come from an adult who was a healthcare worker with PCR-confirmed SARS-CoV-2 infection or an uninfected control (not recorded which). Each CDR3 is given with its conserved first and last residue. D genes are given only for firm matches. Clone sizes are given selectively: once, few, many, or a class where the clone is expanded.

j_call	clone_size	v_call	d_call	cdr3_aa	cdr3_nt
TRBJ2-7	few	TRBV30	TRBD1	CAWRGTASYEQYF	TGTGCCTGGAGGGGGACAGCCTCCTACGAGCAGTACTTC
TRBJ2-7	medium-sized	TRBV7-2	TRBD2	CASSRTSGDYYEQYF	TGTGCCAGCAGCAGGACTAGCGGAGATTACTACGAGCAGTACTTC
TRBJ1-4	.	TRBV6-6	.	CAGGANEKLFF	TGTGCCGGAGGCGCTAATGAAAAACTGTTTTTT
TRBJ2-7	few	TRBV20-1	.	CSASSGTNDYEQYF	TGCAGTGCCAGCTCCGGGACAAACGACTACGAGCAGTACTTC
TRBJ1-2	few	TRBV10-3	TRBD1	CAISPTGLYGYTF	TGTGCCATCAGCCCGACAGGGCTCTATGGCTACACCTTC
TRBJ1-1	many	TRBV7-9	.	CASSLEPGVEAFF	TGTGCCAGCAGCTTAGAACCTGGCGTTGAGGCTTTCTTT
TRBJ1-2	few	TRBV7-2	.	CASSFFSASFYGYTF	TGTGCCAGCAGCTTTTTCTCGGCCAGCTTCTATGGCTACACCTTC
TRBJ2-3	many	TRBV4-1	.	CASSPTTSLDTQYF	TGCGCCAGCAGCCCAACTACTAGTCTAGATACGCAGTATTTT
TRBJ2-3	few	TRBV6-2/TRBV6-3	TRBD2	CASLKEREADTQYF	TGTGCCAGCTTAAAAGAGCGGGAGGCAGATACGCAGTATTTT
TRBJ2-7	many	TRBV7-3	TRBD1	CASSFGQGYEQYF	TGTGCCAGCAGCTTCGGACAGGGATACGAGCAGTACTTC
TRBJ1-2	.	TRBV20-1	TRBD1	CSGTGVHGYTF	TGCAGTGGGACAGGGGTCCATGGCTACACCTTC
TRBJ2-2	many	TRBV12-5	TRBD1	CASGFLSLQDRGGLGGELFF	TGTGCTAGTGGTTTCCTCTCCCTCCAGGACAGGGGGGGACTCGGCGGGGAGCTGTTTTTT
TRBJ2-7	few	TRBV7-9	.	CASSFVGVDEQYF	TGTGCCAGCAGCTTCGTGGGGGTAGACGAGCAGTACTTC
TRBJ2-3	many	TRBV4-2	.	CASSQDGGSTDTQYF	TGTGCCAGCAGCCAAGATGGGGGTAGCACCGATACGCAGTATTTT
TRBJ2-1	many	TRBV29-1	.	CSVDDEQQFF	TGCAGCGTTGACGATGAACAGCAGTTCTTC
TRBJ2-3	many	TRBV5-1	.	CASSLEFASGTDTQYF	TGCGCCAGCAGCTTGGAATTTGCGAGCGGCACAGATACGCAGTATTTT
TRBJ2-3	.	TRBV4-1	.	CASSQVWGIHTQYF	TGCGCCAGCAGCCAAGTGTGGGGCATACATACGCAGTATTTT
TRBJ1-1	many	TRBV6-1	.	CASSESGPNTEAFF	TGTGCCAGCAGTGAATCGGGGCCTAACACTGAAGCTTTCTTT
TRBJ2-5	many	TRBV29-1	TRBD1	CSGRDRDETQYF	TGCAGCGGCCGGGACAGGGACGAGACCCAGTACTTC
TRBJ2-3	many	TRBV7-6	TRBD2	CASSFSGRGADTQYF	TGTGCCAGCAGCTTTAGCGGGAGAGGGGCAGATACGCAGTATTTT
TRBJ2-6	few	TRBV9	.	CASSVGGSGANVLTF	TGTGCCAGCAGCGTAGGAGGGTCTGGGGCCAACGTCCTGACTTTC
TRBJ1-4	many	TRBV12-3/TRBV12-4	TRBD1	CASSLEGGDPFF	TGTGCCAGCAGTTTAGAAGGGGGCGATCCGTTTTTT
TRBJ2-1	few	TRBV12-3/TRBV12-4	TRBD2	CASSITLSGRGEQFF	TGTGCCAGCAGTATTACCCTCAGCGGGAGGGGTGAGCAGTTCTTC
TRBJ1-1	few	TRBV27	.	CASQDQMNTEAFF	TGTGCCAGTCAGGACCAAATGAACACTGAAGCTTTCTTT
TRBJ2-1	.	TRBV7-2	.	CASKLEVPGPYNEQFF	TGTGCCAGCAAACTTGAAGTCCCAGGGCCTTACAATGAGCAGTTCTTC
TRBJ1-1	few	TRBV12-3/TRBV12-4	.	CASSFGRNTEAFF	TGTGCCAGCAGTTTCGGCAGGAACACTGAAGCTTTCTTT
TRBJ2-3	many	TRBV21-1	.	CANSTTQYF	TGTGCCAACTCCACTACGCAGTATTTT
TRBJ1-5	.	TRBV6-5	TRBD1	CASSSDRGNQPQHF	TGTGCCAGCAGTTCCGACAGGGGGAATCAGCCCCAGCATTTT
TRBJ2-1	.	TRBV11-3	.	CASSFLEGTEQFF	TGTGCCAGCAGCTTTTTGGAGGGGACAGAGCAGTTCTTC
TRBJ1-3	many	TRBV20-1	.	CSARAPSSGNTIYF	TGCAGTGCTAGAGCTCCAAGCTCTGGAAACACCATATATTTT
TRBJ2-7	many	TRBV6-5	TRBD2	CASSLGTTSSYEQYF	TGTGCCAGCAGTTTGGGGACTACGTCATCCTACGAGCAGTACTTC
TRBJ2-1	many	TRBV28	.	CASSRSSRNLVGYNEQFF	TGTGCCAGCAGTCGGTCTAGTCGGAACCTGGTGGGGTACAATGAGCAGTTCTTC
TRBJ2-7	many	TRBV9	.	CASSVTPGSYEQYF	TGTGCCAGCAGCGTGACCCCCGGGAGCTACGAGCAGTACTTC
TRBJ2-3	medium-sized	TRBV7-9	.	CASSPTADTQYF	TGTGCCAGCAGCCCGACAGCAGATACGCAGTATTTT
TRBJ2-1	many	TRBV20-1	.	CSARRNLNEQFF	TGCAGTGCTAGACGGAACTTGAATGAGCAGTTCTTC
TRBJ2-1	many	TRBV20-1	TRBD2	CSARDGGAGGVEQFF	TGCAGTGCTAGAGATGGGGGAGCGGGAGGCGTTGAGCAGTTCTTC
TRBJ2-5	many	TRBV11-3	.	CASSLHMSEYQETQYF	TGTGCCAGCAGCCTACATATGAGCGAGTACCAAGAGACCCAGTACTTC
TRBJ1-2	many	TRBV4-3	.	CASSQDRGGLGYGYTF	TGCGCCAGCAGCCAAGACCGTGGGGGGCTCGGCTATGGCTACACCTTC
TRBJ2-1	many	TRBV5-1	.	CASSLGDRTIYNEQFF	TGCGCCAGCAGCTTGGGCGACAGGACGATCTACAATGAGCAGTTCTTC
TRBJ2-3	many	TRBV7-9	.	CASSSPDTQYF	TGTGCCAGCAGCTCTCCCGATACGCAGTATTTT
TRBJ1-5	.	TRBV4-1	.	CASSQEGSGINQPQHF	TGCGCCAGCAGCCAAGAGGGGTCAGGCATCAATCAGCCCCAGCATTTT
TRBJ2-3	many	TRBV30	.	CAWSPPGRVKDTQYF	TGTGCCTGGAGCCCTCCCGGGAGAGTGAAGGATACGCAGTATTTT
TRBJ2-1	.	TRBV12-3/TRBV12-4	TRBD2	CASSFGLAGYNEQFF	TGTGCCAGCAGTTTCGGACTAGCGGGGTACAATGAGCAGTTCTTC
TRBJ2-7	.	TRBV28	.	CASSPRSRIAYEQYF	TGTGCCAGCAGTCCACGTAGTAGAATAGCCTACGAGCAGTACTTC
TRBJ2-7	many	TRBV7-2	.	CASSPAGGTGYEQYF	TGTGCCAGCAGCCCAGCCGGGGGTACGGGCTACGAGCAGTACTTC